The 6 T cell receptor beta chains presented below share a single source sample, sequenced in a study of T cell repertoires in cytomegalovirus infection. TCRdb ran MiXCR on the reads and lists one entry per CDR3 protein. The sample consists of hundreds of thousands of distinct CDR3 sequences, about 33% of them appearing once. The antigens for these receptors are not known. This material consisted of cultured PBMCs, taken from culture after CMV antigen stimulation. The receptors shown here come from a human donor in good health (CMV status not recorded). Some clones in this sample may be carry-over from other donors' samples.

Written as DNA, the CDR3 is TGTGCCAGCAGCTTAGGGACGACTAACCAGCGGGGCACAGATACGCAGTATTTT. This sequence encodes CASSLGTTNQRGTDTQYF. J is TRBJ2-3 and V is TRBV7-8; D might be TRBD2 (6 bases). V dropped 1 base and J dropped 1 base, with 18 bases sitting between them. CDR1 is SGHVS and CDR2 is FQNEAQ in the germline V gene. The CDR3 is 18 amino acids. The full variable domain, with the rest looked up from reference TRBV7-8 and TRBJ2-3, is GAGVSQSPRYKVAKRGQDVALRCDPISGHVSLFWYQQALGQGPEFLTYFQNEAQLDKSGLPSDRFFAERPEGSVSTLKIQRTQQEDSAVYLCASSLGTTNQRGTDTQYFGPGTRLTVL.

The rearrangement joins TRBV6-6 to TRBJ1-5; TRBD1 matches at 10 bases. Looked up from germline, CDR1 is MNHNY and CDR2 is SVGAGI (reference sequence). The CDR3 extends over 14 amino acids. The ends lost 10 bases at V and 4 bases at J; junction bases unmatched: 7. This chain's CDR3 is CATRPGQGNQPQHF. CDR3 DNA sequence: TGTGCCACCAGACCGGGACAGGGGAATCAGCCCCAGCATTTT.

The V and J genes are TRBV7-6 and TRBJ1-6; D is possibly TRBD1 (5 bases). The CDR3 runs to 19 residues. Germline V gene lookup returns CDR1 SGHVS and CDR2 FNYEAQ. Trimming shortened V by 3 bases and J by 10 bases, and 28 bases separated the two germline ends. The CDR3 spells CASSFAPGPMGFGASPLHF. CDR3 DNA: TGTGCCAGCAGCTTTGCTCCGGGACCGATGGGGTTTGGGGCCTCACCCCTCCACTTT.

The rearrangement joins TRBV12-3 or TRBV12-4 to TRBJ2-7; 8 positions agree with TRBD1. Trimming cost V 4 bases and J 6 bases; bases outside gene matches: 14. CDR3 length: 16 amino acids. The CDR3 nucleotides read TGTGCCAGCAGTTCCTTTCCGGACAGGGTATTTGGCGAGCAGTACTTC. Its protein product is CASSSFPDRVFGEQYF.

This clonotype was recorded a few times. J is TRBJ2-3 and V is TRBV6-1, with D possibly TRBD1 on 7 matching bases. The CDR3 has 16 residues. CDR1 MNHNS and CDR2 SASEGT come from the germline V gene. Trimming cost V 6 bases and J 3 bases, with 19 bases left between them. The CDR3 DNA follows: TGTGCCAGCAGACTTCGCGGGGACAGCTTTACAGATACGCAGTATTTT. As protein: CASRLRGDSFTDTQYF.

The chain couples TRBV5-1 to TRBJ2-3; TRBD1 agrees at 8 bases. The junction had 6 bases not matched to a gene; V was cut back by 3 bases and J by 0 bases. Per the germline V gene, CDR1 is SGHRS and CDR2 is YFSETQ. The length of the CDR3 is 16 residues. The CDR3 DNA follows: TGCGCCAGCAGCTACCAGGGGGCAATAAGCACAGATACGCAGTATTTT. Its protein product is CASSYQGAISTDTQYF. Together with reference TRBV5-1 and TRBJ2-3, the CDR3 gives the full variable domain: KAGVTQTPRYLIKTRGQQVTLSCSPISGHRSVSWYQQTPGQGLQFLFEYFSETQRNKGNFPGRFSGRQFSNSRSEMNVSTLELGDSALYLCASSYQGAISTDTQYFGPGTRLTVL.